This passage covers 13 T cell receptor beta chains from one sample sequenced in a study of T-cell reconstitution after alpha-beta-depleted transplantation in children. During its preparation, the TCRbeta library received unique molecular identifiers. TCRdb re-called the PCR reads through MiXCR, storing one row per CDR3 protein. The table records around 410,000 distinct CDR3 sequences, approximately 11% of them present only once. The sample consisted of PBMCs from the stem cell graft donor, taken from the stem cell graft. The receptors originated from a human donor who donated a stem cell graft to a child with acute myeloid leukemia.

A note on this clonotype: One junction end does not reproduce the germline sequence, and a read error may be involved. This CDR3 reads CGAGRQGQNCGYTF. CDR3 coding DNA: TGCGGCGCGGGACGACAGGGACAAAACTGTGGCTACACCTTC. V gene TRBV29-1 combines with J gene TRBJ1-2; 7 bases fit TRBD1. The CDR3 covers 14 residues. CDR1 SQVTM and CDR2 ANQGSEA come from the germline V gene.

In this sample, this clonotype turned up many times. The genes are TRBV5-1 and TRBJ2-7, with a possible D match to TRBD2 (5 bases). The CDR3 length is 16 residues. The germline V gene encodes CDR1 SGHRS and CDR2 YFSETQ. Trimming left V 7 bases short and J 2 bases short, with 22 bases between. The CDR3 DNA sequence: TGCGCCAGCGGCCTCGAGGCGGATTCTAGCACCTACGAGCAGTACGTC. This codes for CASGLEADSSTYEQYV.

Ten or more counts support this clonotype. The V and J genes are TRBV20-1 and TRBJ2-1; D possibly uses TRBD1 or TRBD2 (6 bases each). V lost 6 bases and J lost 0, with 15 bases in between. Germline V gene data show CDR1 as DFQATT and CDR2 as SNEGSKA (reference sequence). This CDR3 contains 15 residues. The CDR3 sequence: CSAGGFSLSYNEQFF. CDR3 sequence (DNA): TGCAGTGCAGGGGGGTTTTCCCTCTCCTACAATGAGCAGTTCTTC.

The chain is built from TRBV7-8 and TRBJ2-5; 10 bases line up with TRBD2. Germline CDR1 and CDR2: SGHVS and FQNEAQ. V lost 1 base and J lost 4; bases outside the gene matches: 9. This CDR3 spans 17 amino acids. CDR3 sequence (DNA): TGTGCCAGCAGCTTAGGGCGGGTTAGCGGGAGGTCAGAGACCCAGTACTTC. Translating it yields CASSLGRVSGRSETQYF.

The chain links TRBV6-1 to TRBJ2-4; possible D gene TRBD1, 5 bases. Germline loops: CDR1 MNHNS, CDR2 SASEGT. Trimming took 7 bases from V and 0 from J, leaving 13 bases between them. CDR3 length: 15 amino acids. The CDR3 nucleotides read TGTGCCAGCACCAAACAGGAGTTAGCCAAAAACATTCAGTACTTC. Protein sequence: CASTKQELAKNIQYF.

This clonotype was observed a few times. Written as DNA, the CDR3 is TGTGCCAGCAGCTTCGGACTAGCCTCCGATACGCAGTATTTT. Translation: CASSFGLASDTQYF. The chain employs TRBV6-1 and TRBJ2-3; 8 nucleotides line up with TRBD2. The germline V gene encodes CDR1 MNHNS and CDR2 SASEGT. V dropped 6 bases and J dropped 6; count of bases not matched to a gene: 8. This CDR3 spans 14 amino acids.

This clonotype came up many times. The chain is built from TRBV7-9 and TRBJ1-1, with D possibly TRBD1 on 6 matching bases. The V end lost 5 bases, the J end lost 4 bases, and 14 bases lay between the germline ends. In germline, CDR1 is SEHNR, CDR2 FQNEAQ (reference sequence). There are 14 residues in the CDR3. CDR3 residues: CASSLRQDSTEAFF. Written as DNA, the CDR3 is TGTGCCAGCAGCCTAAGACAGGACTCCACTGAAGCTTTCTTT.

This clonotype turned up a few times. CDR3 sequence (DNA): TGCAGCGCCGGGACTAGCGGTGGAGATACGCAGTATTTT. This translates into CSAGTSGGDTQYF. The V and J genes are TRBV29-1 and TRBJ2-3; 11 positions agree with TRBD2. Germline V gives CDR1 SQVTM, CDR2 ANQGSEA. The CDR3 runs to 13 residues. V was pared by 7 bases and J by 5 bases, with 5 bases of the junction left unmatched.

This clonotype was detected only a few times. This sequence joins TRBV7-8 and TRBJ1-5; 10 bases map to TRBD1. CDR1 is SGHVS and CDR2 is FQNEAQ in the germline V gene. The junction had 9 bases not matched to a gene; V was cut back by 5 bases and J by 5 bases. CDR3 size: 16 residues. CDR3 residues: CASSPRTGGRYQPQHF. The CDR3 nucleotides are TGTGCCAGCAGCCCCCGGACAGGGGGGAGGTATCAGCCCCAGCATTTT.

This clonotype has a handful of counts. CDR3 in amino acids: CSASSDKTYEQYF. The CDR3 coding sequence is TGCAGTGCTAGTAGCGATAAAACCTACGAGCAGTACTTC. This chain joins TRBV20-1 and TRBJ2-7, with a possible D match to TRBD2 (5 bases). CDR3 size: 13 residues. V was shortened by 3 bases and J by 2 bases, with 11 bases between the two germline ends. Germline CDR1 is DFQATT and CDR2 is SNEGSKA (reference sequence).

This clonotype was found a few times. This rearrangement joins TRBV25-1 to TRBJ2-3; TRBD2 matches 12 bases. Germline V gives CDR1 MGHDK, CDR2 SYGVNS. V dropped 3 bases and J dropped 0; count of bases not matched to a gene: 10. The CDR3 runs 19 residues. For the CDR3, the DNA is TGTGCCAGCAGTGAGAACTCCGGGACTAGCGGGCCTAGCACAGATACGCAGTATTTT. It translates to CASSENSGTSGPSTDTQYF.

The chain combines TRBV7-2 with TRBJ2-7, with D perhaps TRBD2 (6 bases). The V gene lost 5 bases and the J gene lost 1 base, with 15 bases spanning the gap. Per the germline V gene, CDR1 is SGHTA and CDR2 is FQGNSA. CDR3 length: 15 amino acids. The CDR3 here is CASSPPGAGSYEQYF. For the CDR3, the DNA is TGTGCCAGCAGCCCGCCGGGAGCGGGTTCCTACGAGCAGTACTTC. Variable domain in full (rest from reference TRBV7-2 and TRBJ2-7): GAGVSQSPSNKVTEKGKDVELRCDPISGHTALYWYRQSLGQGLEFLIYFQGNSAPDKSGLPSDRFSAERTGGSVSTLTIQRTQQEDSAVYLCASSPPGAGSYEQYFGPGTRLTVT.

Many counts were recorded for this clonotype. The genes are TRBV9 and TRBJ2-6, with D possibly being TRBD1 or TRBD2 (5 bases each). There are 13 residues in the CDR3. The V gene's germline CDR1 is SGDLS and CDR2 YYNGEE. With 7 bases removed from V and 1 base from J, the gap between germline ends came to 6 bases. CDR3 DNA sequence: TGTGCCAGCGGGGGATCTGGGGCCAACGTCCTGACTTTC. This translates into CASGGSGANVLTF.